The sequence of this T cell receptor beta chain was determined in a study of T cell changes during pregnancy in multiple sclerosis. V dropped 2 bases and J dropped 6; count of bases not matched to a gene: 5. The CDR3 loop spans 15 amino acids. TCRdb keeps only in-frame clones here, not all; method: immunoSEQ multiplex PCR. Here the sample spans around 46,000 clones, over 75% being singletons. Source: CD8+ T cells from peripheral blood mononuclear cells, taken in the second trimester of pregnancy. This TCR was sampled from a female donor with multiple sclerosis, enrolled in a pregnancy study. V usage is TRBV5-3 and J usage is TRBJ2-2, with 9 bases identical to TRBD1. TRBV5-3 carries the ORF label, with uncertain function. In nucleotides, the CDR3 is TGTGCCAGAAGCTTAACGGGACAGGGATCCGGGGAGCTGTTTTTT. Its translation: CARSLTGQGSGELFF.